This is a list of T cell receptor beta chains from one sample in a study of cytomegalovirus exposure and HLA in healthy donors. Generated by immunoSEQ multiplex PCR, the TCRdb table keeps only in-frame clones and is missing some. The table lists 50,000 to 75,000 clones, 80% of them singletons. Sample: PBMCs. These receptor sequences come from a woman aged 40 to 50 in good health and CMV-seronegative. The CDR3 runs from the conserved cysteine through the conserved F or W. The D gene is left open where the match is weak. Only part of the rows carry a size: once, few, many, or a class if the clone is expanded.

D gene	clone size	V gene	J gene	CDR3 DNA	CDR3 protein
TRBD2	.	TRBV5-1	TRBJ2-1	TGCGCCAGCAGCTTGGCCCAAGCGGGATCCTACAATGAGCAGTTCTTC	CASSLAQAGSYNEQFF
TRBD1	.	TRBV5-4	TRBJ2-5	TGTGCCAGCAGCCTTGACAGGGCGGTAGAGCAGTACTTC	CASSLDRAVEQYF
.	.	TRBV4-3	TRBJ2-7	TGCGCCAGCAGCCAAGACTTGGCAGGGCCCTACGAGCAGTACTTC	CASSQDLAGPYEQYF
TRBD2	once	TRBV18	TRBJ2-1	TGTGCCAGCTCAGAAAACAGCGGGAGTCCCGGTTTGGTATACTCGCAGTTCTTC	CASSENSGSPGLVYSQFF
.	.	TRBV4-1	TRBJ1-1	TGCGCCAGCAGCCAGTCTTGGAGGGACACTGAAGCTTTCTTT	CASSQSWRDTEAFF
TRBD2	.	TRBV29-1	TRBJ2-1	TGCAGCGTTGAACTAGCGGAGAGAATTGATGAGCAGTTCTTC	CSVELAERIDEQFF
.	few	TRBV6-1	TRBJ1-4	TGTGCCAGCAGCCAGGGCGGTGAAAAACTGTTTTTT	CASSQGGEKLFF
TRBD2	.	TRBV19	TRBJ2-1	TGTGCCAGTAGTATAGAACAACCGGGGAGCGGGACTTACAATGAGCAGTTCTTC	CASSIEQPGSGTYNEQFF
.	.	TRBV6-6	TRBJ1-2	TGTGCCACGTCGACCCAGGAGGGGTATGGCTACACCTTC	CATSTQEGYGYTF
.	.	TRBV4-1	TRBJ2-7	TGCGCCAGCAGCCAAGATACCTCCGGGACTGGTCTATACGAGCAGTACTTC	CASSQDTSGTGLYEQYF
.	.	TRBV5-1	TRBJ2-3	TGCGCCAGCGGCGGTGGTATGGCTCGGGACACAGATACGCAGTATTTT	CASGGGMARDTDTQYF
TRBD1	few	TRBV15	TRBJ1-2	TGTGCCACCAGCAGGCCCGGGACAGGGAACTATGGCTACACCTTC	CATSRPGTGNYGYTF
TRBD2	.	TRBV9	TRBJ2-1	TGTGCCAGCAGCACCTACCATAGCGGGAAGGACGATGAGCAGTTCTTC	CASSTYHSGKDDEQFF
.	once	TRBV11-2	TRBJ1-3	TGTGCCAGCAGCTTAGGCTTGAGACATTTTCCTGGAAACACCATATATTTT	CASSLGLRHFPGNTIYF
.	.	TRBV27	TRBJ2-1	TGTGCCAGCAGTTTGGGCGCCTCCTCCTACAATGAGCAGTTCTTC	CASSLGASSYNEQFF
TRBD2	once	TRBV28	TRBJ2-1	TGTGCCAGCAGTTTTGGGAAGAGGGCGGGAGTCAATGAGCAGTTCTTC	CASSFGKRAGVNEQFF
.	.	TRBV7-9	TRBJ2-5	TGTGCCAGCAGCTTAGCCTCTAGCGAGGTCCATCAAGAGACCCAGTACTTC	CASSLASSEVHQETQYF
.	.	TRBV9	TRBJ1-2	TGTGCCAGCAGCGCCGGACTCCAACCTTCCCCGGATAATGGCTACACCTTC	CASSAGLQPSPDNGYTF
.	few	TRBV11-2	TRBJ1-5	TGTGCCAGCAGCTTAGGATCAGGGGACCAGCCCCAGCATTTT	CASSLGSGDQPQHF
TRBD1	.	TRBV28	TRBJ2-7	TGTGCCAGCAGCAACACAGGGGGCAGCCCCTACGAGCAGTACTTC	CASSNTGGSPYEQYF
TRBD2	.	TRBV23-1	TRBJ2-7	TGCGCCAGCAGTCAATTAATGCCTAGCGGGTCCCGGGGGGGGGTATACGAGCAGTACTTC	CASSQLMPSGSRGGVYEQYF
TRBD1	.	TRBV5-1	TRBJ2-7	TGCGCCAGCAGCTTGGGGACAGGTTACGAGCAGTACTTC	CASSLGTGYEQYF
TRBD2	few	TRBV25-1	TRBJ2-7	TGTGCCAGCAGTGTAGCGGGAGCAGGAACCTACGAGCAGTACTTC	CASSVAGAGTYEQYF
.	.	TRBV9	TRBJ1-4	TGTGCCAGCAGCGGACAGGCCTTTAATGAAAAACTGTTTTTT	CASSGQAFNEKLFF
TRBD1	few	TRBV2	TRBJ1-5	TGTGCCAGCAGTTCTACAGGGGGGAATCAGCCCCAGCATTTT	CASSSTGGNQPQHF
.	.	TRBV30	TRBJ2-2	TGTGCCTGCCTCGTTGGGGACCGTGGGGGCGTGGGTACCGGGGAGCTGTTTTTT	CACLVGDRGGVGTGELFF
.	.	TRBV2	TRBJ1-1	TGTGCCAGCAGAGCGGTGGGCACTGAAGCTTTCTTT	CASRAVGTEAFF
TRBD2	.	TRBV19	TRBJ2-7	TGTGCCAGTAGTGCGCGCTCCGGGACTACCTACGAGCAGTACTTC	CASSARSGTTYEQYF
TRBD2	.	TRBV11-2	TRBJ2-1	TGTGCCAGCAGCTTAGGCCGGGCTAGCGGGAGCTATGAGCAGTTCTTC	CASSLGRASGSYEQFF
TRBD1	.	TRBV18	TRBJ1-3	TGTGCCAGCTCACCACGGACAGGGGTGATCTCCTCTGGAAACACCATATATTTT	CASSPRTGVISSGNTIYF
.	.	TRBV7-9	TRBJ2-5	TGTGCCAGCAGCTTATCCGAGAGAATAGAGACCCAGTACTTC	CASSLSERIETQYF
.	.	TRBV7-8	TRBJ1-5	TGTGCCAGCAGCTTTTCAGAGGCTAGCAATCAGCCCCAGCATTTT	CASSFSEASNQPQHF
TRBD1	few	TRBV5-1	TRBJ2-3	TGCGCCAGCAGCATTACTGGGACAGGGGGGACAGATACGCAGTATTTT	CASSITGTGGTDTQYF
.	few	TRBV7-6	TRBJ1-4	TGTGCCAGCAGCTTAGTCCAGGGGGAAAAACTGTTTTTT	CASSLVQGEKLFF
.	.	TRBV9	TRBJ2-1	TGTGCCAGCACCGTGGATAGCGGTTCCACCTACAATGAGCAGTTCTTC	CASTVDSGSTYNEQFF
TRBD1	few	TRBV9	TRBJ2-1	TGTGCCAGCAGCGTATTCGGGACAGGGGCCTACAATGAGCAGTTCTTC	CASSVFGTGAYNEQFF
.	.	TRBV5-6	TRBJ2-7	TGTGCCAGCAGCTTGGTTGGGGGGATGAACGAGCAGTACTTC	CASSLVGGMNEQYF
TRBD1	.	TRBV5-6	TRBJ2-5	TGTGCCAGCAGCTGGGGACAGGGGACCCAAGAGACCCAGTACTTC	CASSWGQGTQETQYF
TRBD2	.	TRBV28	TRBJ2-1	TGTGCCAGCAGTTTGAGGACTAGCGGGCCTTACAATGAGCAGTTCTTC	CASSLRTSGPYNEQFF
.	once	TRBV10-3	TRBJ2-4	TGTGCCATCAGTGAGGACAGCAAAGATAAAAACATTCAGTACTTC	CAISEDSKDKNIQYF
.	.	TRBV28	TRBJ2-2	TGTGCCAGCAGTCTAACAGAGAACACCGGGGAGCTGTTTTTT	CASSLTENTGELFF